The present T cell receptor beta chain was sequenced within a study of T cell repertoires in cytomegalovirus infection. Looking at the study overall: Through public TCR beta signatures, both CMV infection and matching HLA type were indicated.

TCRdb used MiXCR to reprocess the reads, holding one entry per CDR3 protein. The sample includes a few hundred thousand distinct CDR3 sequences, roughly 22% of them seen just once. Germline CDR1 is SGHNT and CDR2 is YYREEE (reference sequence). The CDR3 has 13 residues. V shed 5 bases and J shed 5 bases, with 13 bases lying between them. This clonotype showed up just a few times. The sequenced sample consisted of CD8+ T cells from PBMCs. The chain carries TRBV5-4 and TRBJ2-5, with no clear D. The sequence was obtained from a human donor in good health (CMV status not recorded). Some clones in this sample may be carry-over from other donors' samples. The CDR3 region is CASRWLSEETQYF. In nucleotides, the CDR3 is TGTGCCAGCAGATGGCTGAGTGAGGAGACCCAGTACTTC. Variable domain in full (rest from reference TRBV5-4 and TRBJ2-5): ETGVTQSPTHLIKTRGQQVTLRCSSQSGHNTVSWYQQALGQGPQFIFQYYREEENGRGNFPPRFSGLQFPNYSSELNVNALELDDSALYLCASRWLSEETQYFGPGTRLLVL.